This TCR beta chain originates from a study of blood T cell repertoires in COVID-19. Study background: Acute and convalescent COVID-19 specimens originated in the United States, Italy and Spain.

Per the study methods: Using reference gene primer amplification, nucleated cell counts were estimated. The method was immunoSEQ multiplex PCR; TCRdb's version includes in-frame clones alone and lacks a portion of them. V and J calls plus clone size are reproduced from that table; the DNA served to infer D and trimming. The sample contains some 300,000 clones, 70% to 90% of which appear only once. V was pared by 0 bases and J by 5 bases, with 11 bases between. The germline CDR1 and CDR2 sequences are SGHRS and YFSETQ. The CDR3 extends over 14 amino acids. Sequencing was carried out using peripheral blood. This receptor was taken from a woman in her seventies with COVID-19, enrolled during active disease. This chain links TRBV5-1 with TRBJ2-5, with D unresolved. As DNA, the CDR3 is TGCGCCAGCAGCTTGGACAACGGCAGGGAGACCCAGTACTTC. It encodes CASSLDNGRETQYF.